This TCR beta chain was observed in a study of a mutant IDH1 vaccine in newly diagnosed glioma. Overall study context: The study started vaccination 4-6 weeks after radiotherapy alone, or with temozolomide cycles.

For this clone: Its antigen is currently unknown.

Study observations and caveats: Alterations occurring in top peripheral T cell clonotypes seemed unrelated to pseudoprogression.

Here immunoSEQ multiplex PCR was the method, and the copy in TCRdb shows in-frame clones only, minus some. The sample has over 60,000 clones, roughly 80% seen once. Time point: week 35, safety follow-up. Each dose delivered 300 ug of mutant IDH1 20-mer peptide subcutaneously with imiquimod. Astrocytomas found in donors were new, WHO grade 3 or 4, IDH1-mutant and ATRX-lost. The J segment lost 4 bases and the V segment lost 0 bases, leaving 7 bases of the junction unmatched. Germline lookup yields CDR1 SGHTS and CDR2 YDEGEE. The CDR3 consists of 16 residues. The sample here was PBMCs, taken from a glioma patient whose treatment included an IDH1 peptide vaccine. The TCR was taken from a man aged 40-49 years with glioma. This chain links TRBV5-8 with TRBJ2-5, with 9 bases that match TRBD2. CDR3 DNA sequence: TGTGCCAGCAGCTTGGAGGGCGGGAGGGATCGAGAGACCCAGTACTTC. Protein sequence: CASSLEGGRDRETQYF.